Listed below are T cell receptor beta chains from one sample, sequenced in a study of blood T cell repertoires in COVID-19. Produced via immunoSEQ multiplex PCR; TCRdb's table is partial and in-frame only. Here the sample spans about 140,000 clones, roughly 84% being singletons. The sample taken for sequencing was peripheral blood. The source is a woman in her fifties or sixties with acute or convalescent COVID-19. Each CDR3 is given with its conserved first and last residue. A D gene is named only where the DNA matches it firmly. Some rows have no size entry. The others give once, few or many, or a class for an expanded clone.

V gene	clone size	J gene	D gene	CDR3 protein	CDR3 DNA
TRBV20-1	-	TRBJ1-1	-	CSAKAGEAFF	TGCAGTGCCAAAGCGGGCGAAGCTTTCTTT
TRBV11-2	-	TRBJ2-3	-	CASSLERGSTDTQYF	TGTGCCAGCAGCTTAGAACGGGGTAGTACAGATACGCAGTATTTT
TRBV5-4	-	TRBJ2-2	TRBD1	CASSRDSSNTGELFF	TGTGCCAGCAGCCGGGACAGCTCGAACACCGGGGAGCTGTTTTTT
TRBV11-3	-	TRBJ1-2	TRBD1	CASSPRTGKGYTF	TGTGCCAGCAGCCCTAGGACAGGGAAAGGCTACACCTTC
TRBV6-5	-	TRBJ2-3	-	CASRVTASTDTQYF	TGTGCCAGCAGAGTCACAGCTAGCACAGATACGCAGTATTTT
TRBV5-1	-	TRBJ1-1	-	CASSLDGRENTEAFF	TGCGCCAGCAGCTTGGATGGCCGGGAAAACACTGAAGCTTTCTTT
TRBV28	-	TRBJ2-7	TRBD1	CASSSPWDRSSYEQYF	TGTGCCAGCAGTTCCCCCTGGGACAGGAGCTCCTACGAGCAGTACTTC
TRBV19	-	TRBJ1-4	TRBD1	CASSRGQGRGLNEKLFF	TGTGCCAGTAGTAGGGGACAGGGTCGGGGTTTGAATGAAAAACTGTTTTTT
TRBV2	-	TRBJ1-5	TRBD1	CASSAGTGVQPQHF	TGTGCCAGCAGTGCCGGGACAGGGGTCCAGCCCCAGCATTTT
TRBV3-1/TRBV3-2	-	TRBJ1-1	-	CASSLLGGNTEAFF	TGTGCCAGCAGCCTTTTAGGGGGAAACACTGAAGCTTTCTTT
TRBV5-4	-	TRBJ2-3	-	CASSLAGSLTDTQYF	TGTGCCAGCAGCTTGGCGGGGAGCCTCACAGATACGCAGTATTTT
TRBV27	few	TRBJ2-5	-	CASSWRGDKTQYF	TGTGCCAGCAGTTGGAGGGGAGATAAGACCCAGTACTTC
TRBV7-9	-	TRBJ2-2	TRBD2	CASSLGLGLAGNTGELFF	TGTGCCAGCAGCTTAGGTCTGGGACTAGCGGGGAACACCGGGGAGCTGTTTTTT
TRBV2	-	TRBJ2-5	TRBD2	CASSEASSGDQETQYF	TGTGCCAGCAGTGAAGCCTCTAGCGGGGACCAAGAGACCCAGTACTTC
TRBV5-4	-	TRBJ2-3	TRBD2	CASKGTSGGLSTDTQYF	TGTGCCAGCAAAGGGACTAGCGGGGGGTTGAGCACAGATACGCAGTATTTT
TRBV6-2/TRBV6-3	-	TRBJ1-1	-	CASSYLRTSAGEAFF	TGTGCCAGCAGTTACTTACGGACATCGGCCGGTGAAGCTTTCTTT
TRBV11-2	-	TRBJ2-5	TRBD2	CASSLGLAGGQETQYF	TGTGCCAGCAGCTTAGGCCTAGCGGGGGGGCAAGAGACCCAGTACTTC
TRBV7-9	-	TRBJ2-7	TRBD1	CASSRYDRANEQYF	TGTGCCAGCAGCAGGTATGACAGGGCCAACGAGCAGTACTTC
TRBV19	-	TRBJ1-5	-	CASRGVGSQPQHF	TGTGCCAGCAGGGGAGTGGGATCTCAGCCCCAGCATTTT
TRBV5-5	-	TRBJ2-7	TRBD1	CASRLISGGSYEQYF	TGTGCCAGCAGGTTGATCTCAGGGGGCTCCTACGAGCAGTACTTC
TRBV7-9	once	TRBJ2-3	TRBD1	CASSRQGATGTDTQYF	TGTGCCAGCAGTCGACAGGGGGCGACGGGCACAGATACGCAGTATTTT
TRBV6-5	-	TRBJ2-7	-	CASSSTGTYEQYF	TGTGCCAGCAGTTCAACGGGGACCTACGAGCAGTACTTC
TRBV12-3/TRBV12-4	-	TRBJ1-5	-	CASSLESNQPQHF	TGTGCCAGCAGTTTGGAGAGCAATCAGCCCCAGCATTTT
TRBV28	-	TRBJ2-3	TRBD1	CASRQGARDRVMGTDTQYF	TGTGCCAGCAGGCAAGGTGCCCGGGACAGGGTCATGGGCACAGATACGCAGTATTTT
TRBV6-1	-	TRBJ1-6	-	CASSDRVRDSPLHF	TGTGCCAGCAGTGATCGGGTGAGAGATTCACCCCTCCACTTT
TRBV5-1	-	TRBJ1-6	TRBD1	CASSSQGTGDNSPLHF	TGCGCCAGCAGCTCACAGGGGACGGGTGATAATTCACCCCTCCACTTT
TRBV2	-	TRBJ1-5	TRBD1	CASSPGQGGGQPQHF	TGTGCCAGCAGCCCGGGACAGGGAGGAGGTCAGCCCCAGCATTTT
TRBV6-1	-	TRBJ1-5	-	CASSEAPTRGQPQHF	TGTGCCAGCAGTGAAGCGCCGACCCGGGGGCAGCCCCAGCATTTT
TRBV9	-	TRBJ1-6	TRBD1	CASSPWDRVTNSPLHF	TGTGCCAGCAGCCCTTGGGACAGGGTAACGAATTCACCCCTCCACTTT
TRBV5-1	-	TRBJ2-1	TRBD1	CASSRTGIYNEQFF	TGCGCCAGCAGCCGGACAGGGATATACAATGAGCAGTTCTTC
TRBV5-4	once	TRBJ2-2	TRBD1	CASSLSLGQPELFF	TGTGCCAGCAGCTTGAGCCTGGGACAGCCGGAGCTGTTTTTT
TRBV9	few	TRBJ2-1	TRBD2	CASSISSGGSYNEQFF	TGTGCCAGCAGCATCAGTAGCGGGGGCTCCTACAATGAGCAGTTCTTC
TRBV18	-	TRBJ1-2	TRBD1	CASSPGTEYGYTF	TGTGCCAGCTCTCCCGGGACAGAATATGGCTACACCTTC
TRBV11-2	-	TRBJ2-1	-	CASSLRGYNEQFF	TGTGCCAGCAGCTTACGGGGGTACAATGAGCAGTTCTTC
TRBV5-1	-	TRBJ2-7	TRBD1	CASSLALRTGNEQYF	TGCGCCAGCAGCTTGGCCCTACGGACAGGGAACGAGCAGTACTTC
TRBV10-2	-	TRBJ2-7	-	CASSSTGEQYF	TGCGCCAGCAGTTCCACCGGCGAGCAGTACTTC
TRBV6-5	-	TRBJ1-5	-	CASSRTGMGNQPQHF	TGTGCCAGCAGCCGTACAGGTATGGGCAATCAGCCCCAGCATTTT
TRBV5-4	-	TRBJ2-5	-	CASSHAREETQYF	TGTGCCAGCAGCCACGCAAGGGAGGAGACCCAGTACTTC
TRBV30	-	TRBJ2-5	TRBD2	CAWTLNSGGSVWETQYF	TGTGCCTGGACACTGAACAGCGGGGGGTCGGTTTGGGAGACCCAGTACTTC
TRBV19	-	TRBJ1-1	-	CASTQQASKAFF	TGTGCCAGTACTCAGCAGGCATCTAAAGCTTTCTTT
TRBV7-2	few	TRBJ2-1	-	CASSKRTAAGEQFF	TGTGCCAGCAGCAAACGCACAGCCGCTGGGGAGCAGTTCTTC
TRBV5-1	-	TRBJ1-5	-	CASSLGGGANQPQHF	TGCGCCAGCAGCTTGGGGGGGGGCGCGAATCAGCCCCAGCATTTT
TRBV5-1	-	TRBJ1-1	-	CASSLGGLITEAFF	TGCGCCAGCAGCTTGGGGGGCCTGATCACTGAAGCTTTCTTT
TRBV28	-	TRBJ2-1	-	CASSPRYNEQFF	TGTGCCAGCAGCCCACGGTACAATGAGCAGTTCTTC
TRBV3-1/TRBV3-2	-	TRBJ2-1	TRBD2	CASSQARGGYNEQFF	TGTGCCAGCAGCCAAGCGCGGGGGGGCTACAATGAGCAGTTCTTC
TRBV28	-	TRBJ2-1	TRBD2	CATFEGGGASNEQFF	TGTGCCACCTTTGAAGGCGGGGGGGCCTCCAATGAGCAGTTCTTC
TRBV27	-	TRBJ2-1	-	CASSLSPPFSNEQFF	TGTGCCAGCAGTTTATCCCCTCCGTTCAGCAATGAGCAGTTCTTC
TRBV9	-	TRBJ1-1	TRBD1	CASSPRQGRGNTEAFF	TGTGCCAGCAGCCCCCGACAGGGACGGGGGAACACTGAAGCTTTCTTT
TRBV5-8	-	TRBJ1-6	-	CASSFRGSGNSPLHF	TGTGCCAGCAGCTTTAGAGGGAGTGGAAATTCACCCCTCCACTTT
TRBV11-3	-	TRBJ2-7	-	CASSALYEQYF	TGTGCCAGCAGCGCACTCTACGAGCAGTACTTC
TRBV28	-	TRBJ1-1	-	CASGASGSLNTEAFF	TGTGCCAGCGGGGCATCAGGTTCCTTGAACACTGAAGCTTTCTTT
TRBV6-5	-	TRBJ2-7	-	CASSYSGSEQYF	TGTGCCAGCAGTTACTCGGGCAGCGAGCAGTACTTC